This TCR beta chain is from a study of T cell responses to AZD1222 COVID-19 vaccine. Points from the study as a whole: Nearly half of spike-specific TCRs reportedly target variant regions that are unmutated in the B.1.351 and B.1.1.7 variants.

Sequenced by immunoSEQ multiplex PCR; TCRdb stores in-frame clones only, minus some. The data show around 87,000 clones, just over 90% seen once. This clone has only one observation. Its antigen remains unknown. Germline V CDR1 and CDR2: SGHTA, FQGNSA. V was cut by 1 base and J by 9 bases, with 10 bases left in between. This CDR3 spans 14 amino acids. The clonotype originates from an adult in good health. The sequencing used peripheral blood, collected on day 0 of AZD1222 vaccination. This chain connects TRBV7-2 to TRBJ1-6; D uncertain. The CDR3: CASSLGWLGSPLHF. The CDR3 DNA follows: TGTGCCAGCAGCTTAGGATGGTTGGGTTCACCCCTCCACTTT.